This T cell receptor (beta chain) was sequenced in a study of blood T cell repertoires in COVID-19. Study background: Among Cohort 3 donors, those recovered had two negative PCRs, clearance, or symptom resolution.

Method: immunoSEQ multiplex PCR; TCRdb's copy keeps in-frame clones and lacks some. Of a few hundred thousand clones in the sample, about 90% were seen once. The CDR3 covers 18 residues. Germline CDR1 MNHEY, CDR2 SMNVEV (reference sequence). V lost 5 bases and J lost 10; bases outside the gene matches: 21. The material sequenced was PBMCs or T cells enriched from blood (not recorded which). The chain combines TRBV27 with TRBJ2-3, with 10 bases fitting TRBD1. This TCR was recovered from a man aged 35 to 55 in a cohort exposed to, infected with or recovered from COVID-19 (not recorded which). The CDR3 is CASSQGPRDRGFILAQYF. The CDR3 nucleotides read TGTGCCAGCAGTCAAGGGCCCCGGGACAGGGGTTTTATTTTGGCGCAGTATTTT.